The clone carrying this T cell receptor (beta chain) was recorded once. The V gene's germline CDR1 is SNHLY and CDR2 FYNNEI. The V gene end was trimmed by 1 base and the J gene end by 6 bases; junction bases not matched to a gene: 2. The CDR3 is made up of 14 amino acids. In the authors' workflow: Estimation of nucleated cell counts relied on the amplification of reference gene primers. Profiling relied on immunoSEQ multiplex PCR, and the TCRdb table lists in-frame clones only, not all of them. That table supplies the V and J calls and clone size; D and trimming were determined from the DNA. The table shows tens of thousands of clones, with about nine tenths occurring only once. This record comes from a study of blood T cell repertoires in COVID-19. Whole-study context: Some COVID-19 samples were acute and others convalescent; all came from the United States, Italy and Spain. From T cells, B-cell-depleted T cells, or PBMCs came the material, which was cDNA or gDNA.

The origin of this receptor is a human donor in a cohort sampled during active COVID-19. This sequence joins TRBV2 and TRBJ2-1, with 8 bases lining up with TRBD2. Specimen: peripheral blood. CDR3 DNA sequence: TGTGCCAGCAGTGAAGGGACTAGCCGCAATGAGCAGTTCTTC. Translated, it gives CASSEGTSRNEQFF.